One and the same sample provided the 7 T cell receptor beta chains below, sequenced in a study of blood T cell repertoires in COVID-19. The repertoire was sequenced with immunoSEQ multiplex PCR; TCRdb's copy has only in-frame clones and lacks some. In the table there are about 480,000 clones, around nine tenths of which are singletons. The sample taken for sequencing was PBMCs or T cells enriched from blood (not recorded which). All receptors derive from a middle-aged woman who had recovered from COVID-19.

This sequence joins TRBV2 and TRBJ2-3; 7 bases are shared with TRBD2. V lost 4 bases, J lost 4 bases, and 5 bases stayed unmatched. Germline V lookup: CDR1 SNHLY, CDR2 FYNNEI. The CDR3 has 14 residues. The CDR3 DNA follows: TGTGCCAGCAGTGTGGGCGGGAGCTCAGATACGCAGTATTTT. It is translated as CASSVGGSSDTQYF.

The V and J genes are TRBV6-5 and TRBJ1-2, with D perhaps matching TRBD1 (5 bases). The V end was cut by 7 bases, the J end by 3 bases, with 18 bases between. Germline CDR1 MNHEY, CDR2 SVGAGI. The CDR3 sequence is 15 residues long. The CDR3 DNA reads TGTGCCAGCACTTATTCACGGGGGTCTGACTATGGCTACACCTTC. Translation: CASTYSRGSDYGYTF.

A remark on this clone: The sample has other DNA sequences that encode this CDR3 too. The chain couples TRBV4-3 to TRBJ1-4, with 10 bases matching TRBD1. Germline V gene sequence: CDR1 LGHNA, CDR2 YSLEER. The junction had 4 bases not matched to a gene; V was cut back by 1 base and J by 8 bases. The CDR3 runs 15 residues. CDR3 sequence reads: CASSQGDRGDEKLFF. The CDR3 coding sequence is TGCGCCAGCAGCCAAGGGGACAGGGGTGACGAAAAACTGTTTTTT.

The rearrangement joins TRBV7-2 to TRBJ2-5, with 7 positions matching TRBD2. J was trimmed by 3 bases and V by 3 bases; bases with no gene match: 7. Per the germline V gene, CDR1 is SGHTA and CDR2 is FQGNSA. The CDR3 runs to 15 residues. CDR3 protein: CASSFGGAGEETQYF. DNA for the CDR3: TGTGCCAGCAGCTTCGGCGGGGCGGGAGAAGAGACCCAGTACTTC.

J is TRBJ1-2 and V is TRBV9; a weak D match, TRBD1 (5 bases). Trimming cost V 4 bases and J 3 bases, with 10 bases left between them. The CDR3 is 13 residues long. Germline V gives CDR1 SGDLS, CDR2 YYNGEE. This chain's CDR3 is CASSRGGDYGYTF. CDR3 DNA sequence: TGTGCCAGCAGCCGGGGCGGGGACTATGGCTACACCTTC.

The rearrangement links TRBV10-3 to TRBJ2-1; 12 nucleotides line up with TRBD1. Germline CDR1 ENHRY, CDR2 SYGVKD. The junction had 13 bases not matched to a gene; V was cut back by 2 bases and J by 5 bases. This CDR3 has 19 amino acids. The CDR3 here is CAISETGQGAPRINNEQFF. Written as DNA, the CDR3 is TGTGCCATCAGTGAGACGGGACAGGGGGCTCCTCGGATTAACAATGAGCAGTTCTTC.

The chain recombines TRBV6-2 or TRBV6-3 with TRBJ2-2, with TRBD2 identical over 10 bases. CDR3 size: 16 residues. V lost 4 bases to trimming and J lost 5 bases; unmatched junction nucleotides: 7. In germline, CDR1 is MNHEY, CDR2 SVGEGT. The CDR3 reads CASSLLAGVSTGELFF. For the CDR3, the DNA is TGTGCCAGCAGTTTGCTAGCGGGAGTATCTACCGGGGAGCTGTTTTTT.